What follows are 29 T cell receptor beta chains derived from one specimen sequenced in a study of blood T cell repertoires in COVID-19. Sequenced by immunoSEQ multiplex PCR; TCRdb stores in-frame clones only, minus some. This sample yields approximately 83,000 clones, of which around 85% are seen a single time; 3% to 4% belongs to the top ten. The sequenced sample was peripheral blood. The receptors derive from a man in his fifties with acute or convalescent COVID-19.

The V and J genes are TRBV12-3 or TRBV12-4 and TRBJ1-4; D is ambiguous. The V end was cut by 3 bases, the J end by 7 bases, with 6 bases between. There are 12 residues in the CDR3. CDR3 residues: CASSFGGEKLFF. The CDR3 DNA reads TGTGCCAGCAGTTTTGGCGGTGAAAAACTGTTTTTT.

This clone was recorded once. The chain uses TRBV3-1 (or the pseudogene TRBV3-2) and TRBJ2-1; 8 positions match TRBD1. Germline loops: CDR1 LGHDT, CDR2 YNNKEL (reference sequence). The CDR3 is made up of 15 amino acids. V trimming: 3 bases; J trimming: 7 bases; junction bases outside the gene matches: 8. The CDR3 region is CASSHASRGPNEQFF. In DNA form, the CDR3 reads TGTGCCAGCAGCCACGCAAGCAGGGGGCCAAATGAGCAGTTCTTC.

Points on this clone: Distinct nucleotide sequences in the sample also encode this CDR3. The CDR3 sequence: CASSLGGGSYNEQFF. The CDR3 DNA reads as TGTGCCAGCAGCTTAGGCGGGGGGTCCTACAATGAGCAGTTCTTC. This rearrangement joins TRBV7-2 to TRBJ2-1; the match to TRBD2 covers 8 bases. Germline loops: CDR1 SGHTA, CDR2 FQGNSA. The CDR3 loop spans 15 amino acids. The ends lost 1 base at V and 1 base at J; junction bases unmatched: 0. The whole variable domain, filled in from reference TRBV7-2 and TRBJ2-1, reads GAGVSQSPSNKVTEKGKDVELRCDPISGHTALYWYRQSLGQGLEFLIYFQGNSAPDKSGLPSDRFSAERTGGSVSTLTIQRTQQEDSAVYLCASSLGGGSYNEQFFGPGTRLTVL.

The chain recombines TRBV10-3 with TRBJ2-1, with D perhaps matching TRBD1 (5 bases). The germline V gene encodes CDR1 ENHRY and CDR2 SYGVKD. The CDR3 loop spans 14 amino acids. Trimming took off 3 bases at V and 10 bases at J, with 16 bases between the two ends. In nucleotides, the CDR3 is TGTGCCATCAGTGAAGGGGCAGCTCAACGGGAGCAGTTCTTC. It translates to CAISEGAAQREQFF.

J is TRBJ2-3 and V is TRBV28; TRBD2 matches at 10 bases. V lost 6 bases and J lost 3; bases outside the gene matches: 18. This CDR3 has 19 residues. Germline loops: CDR1 MDHEN, CDR2 SYDVKM. CDR3 residues: CASRTLRDLAGVWTDTQYF. The CDR3 nucleotides read TGTGCCAGCAGGACCCTCCGAGATCTAGCGGGAGTCTGGACAGATACGCAGTATTTT. Based on the CDR3 plus reference TRBV28 and TRBJ2-3, the full variable domain is DVKVTQSSRYLVKRTGEKVFLECVQDMDHENMFWYRQDPGLGLRLIYFSYDVKMKEKGDIPEGYSVSREKKERFSLILESASTNQTSMYLCASRTLRDLAGVWTDTQYFGPGTRLTVL.

This chain joins TRBV5-4 and TRBJ1-5; D may be TRBD1 (6 bases). The CDR3 spans 14 residues. V shed 1 base and J shed 4 bases, with 9 bases lying between them. The germline gives CDR1 SGHNT, CDR2 YYREEE (reference sequence). The CDR3 is CASSLWGTNQPQHF. CDR3 nucleotides: TGTGCCAGCAGCTTGTGGGGGACAAATCAGCCCCAGCATTTT.

The chain uses TRBV2 and TRBJ1-1, with 7 bases identical to TRBD1. The CDR3 sequence is 17 residues long. Germline CDR1 and CDR2: SNHLY and FYNNEI. J was trimmed by 3 bases and V by 0 bases; bases with no gene match: 10. CDR3: CASSEALRGTGDTEAFF. CDR3 bases: TGTGCCAGCAGTGAAGCGCTTCGGGGAACAGGGGACACTGAAGCTTTCTTT.

This sequence joins TRBV12-3 or TRBV12-4 and TRBJ2-5; D uncertain. This CDR3 region has 13 residues. V lost 3 bases and J 5 bases, leaving 10 bases between the germline ends. The CDR3 sequence is CASSLRRAETQYF. The CDR3 DNA sequence: TGTGCCAGCAGTTTGCGAAGAGCGGAGACCCAGTACTTC.

V and J are TRBV5-4 and TRBJ2-1; 9 nucleotides match TRBD2. The germline CDR1 and CDR2 sequences are SGHNT and YYREEE (reference sequence). V dropped 0 bases and J dropped 5; count of bases not matched to a gene: 3. This CDR3 is 15 amino acids long. The CDR3, as DNA: TGTGCCAGCAGCTTGGGACTAGCGGAGAACAATGAGCAGTTCTTC. Residues: CASSLGLAENNEQFF.

The chain carries TRBV10-3 and TRBJ2-1; 7 nucleotides match TRBD1. Unmatched junction bases numbered 12, after V lost 9 bases and J lost 7 bases. CDR3 size: 14 residues. CDR1 ENHRY and CDR2 SYGVKD come from the germline V gene. CDR3 residues: CAMGEGARRNEQFF. The CDR3 DNA reads TGTGCCATGGGCGAGGGGGCCCGCCGTAATGAGCAGTTCTTC.

This sequence joins TRBV18 and TRBJ1-3, with D tentatively TRBD1 (5 bases). There are 14 residues in the CDR3. Germline V CDR1 and CDR2: KGHSH, LQKENI. The V end was cut by 7 bases, the J end by 0 bases, with 10 bases between. This CDR3 reads CASYRQSSGNTIYF. The CDR3, as DNA: TGTGCCAGCTACAGACAGAGCTCTGGAAACACCATATATTTT.

The V and J genes are TRBV28 and TRBJ1-1; D is undetermined. The V end lost 2 bases, the J end lost 1 base, and 8 bases lay between the germline ends. Germline values: CDR1 MDHEN, CDR2 SYDVKM. This CDR3 is built from 14 residues. The CDR3 nucleotides read TGTGCCAGCAGTTTAGAGGGAGCGAACACTGAAGCTTTCTTT. It specifies CASSLEGANTEAFF. Complete variable domain (other parts from reference TRBV28 and TRBJ1-1): DVKVTQSSRYLVKRTGEKVFLECVQDMDHENMFWYRQDPGLGLRLIYFSYDVKMKEKGDIPEGYSVSREKKERFSLILESASTNQTSMYLCASSLEGANTEAFFGQGTRLTVV.

This clone occurred once. V usage is TRBV7-3 and J usage is TRBJ2-1; a possible D gene is TRBD2 (6 bases). Germline lookup yields CDR1 SGHTA and CDR2 FQGTGA. V gave up 5 bases and J gave up 3 bases, with 8 bases separating them. This CDR3 region has 13 residues. The CDR3 here is CASSPRDYNEQFF. In DNA, the CDR3 is TGTGCCAGCAGCCCGCGGGACTACAATGAGCAGTTCTTC. Full variable domain (remainder filled in from reference TRBV7-3 and TRBJ2-1): GAGVSQTPSNKVTEKGKYVELRCDPISGHTALYWYRQSLGQGPEFLIYFQGTGAADDSGLPNDRFFAVRPEGSVSTLKIQRTERGDSAVYLCASSPRDYNEQFFGPGTRLTVL.

This rearrangement joins TRBV6-5 to TRBJ1-2; 8 positions match TRBD1. Germline V gene sequence: CDR1 MNHEY, CDR2 SVGAGI. There are 12 residues in the CDR3. The V and J ends lost 4 bases and 7 bases, in that order; junction bases with no gene match: 2. The CDR3 sequence: CASSFGQGGYTF. The CDR3 coding sequence is TGTGCCAGCAGTTTCGGACAGGGTGGCTACACCTTC.

The chain employs TRBV25-1 and TRBJ2-2; D is ambiguous. The germline V and J ends were trimmed by 3 bases and 7 bases, with 12 bases remaining between them. The germline CDR1 and CDR2 sequences are MGHDK and SYGVNS. This CDR3 region has 14 residues. The CDR3 DNA follows: TGTGCCAGCAGTGACTCGGCAGGCCTCGGGGAGCTGTTTTTT. It is translated as CASSDSAGLGELFF.

The rearrangement joins TRBV7-2 to TRBJ1-2; D perhaps matches TRBD1 (5 bases). This CDR3 is built from 14 residues. The V gene lost 5 bases and the J gene lost 4 bases, with 14 bases spanning the gap. Germline CDR1 is SGHTA and CDR2 is FQGNSA. The CDR3 DNA is TGTGCCAGCAGCCATCTAGACAGTTTCTATGGCTACACCTTC. Its protein is CASSHLDSFYGYTF.

The chain is built from TRBV3-1 (or the pseudogene TRBV3-2) and TRBJ2-7, with a weak D call TRBD2 (6 bases). Germline values: CDR1 LGHDT, CDR2 YNNKEL (reference sequence). The CDR3 sequence is 14 residues long. Deletions cut 3 bases from V and 3 bases from J, with 12 bases between. CDR3 residues: CASSQREANYEQYF. DNA for the CDR3: TGTGCCAGCAGCCAGAGGGAGGCGAACTACGAGCAGTACTTC.

The V call is TRBV6-5, the J call TRBJ2-3, with D unclear. The CDR3 length is 13 residues. The V end was cut by 4 bases, the J end by 0 bases, with 5 bases between. The V gene's germline CDR1 is MNHEY and CDR2 SVGAGI. The CDR3, as DNA: TGTGCCAGCAGTTTAGCTAGCACAGATACGCAGTATTTT. Protein: CASSLASTDTQYF.

The V call is TRBV28, the J call TRBJ2-7; 13 bases match TRBD2. V trimming: 5 bases; J trimming: 6 bases; junction bases outside the gene matches: 25. This CDR3 is built from 21 residues. Germline lookup yields CDR1 MDHEN and CDR2 SYDVKM. The CDR3 loop reads CASSIQINTSGRALDGPEQYF. CDR3 bases: TGTGCCAGCAGTATACAGATAAACACTAGCGGGAGGGCCCTCGACGGGCCCGAGCAGTACTTC. Looking up the rest from reference TRBV28 and TRBJ2-7 gives the full variable domain: DVKVTQSSRYLVKRTGEKVFLECVQDMDHENMFWYRQDPGLGLRLIYFSYDVKMKEKGDIPEGYSVSREKKERFSLILESASTNQTSMYLCASSIQINTSGRALDGPEQYFGPGTRLTVT.

This chain uses TRBV11-1 with TRBJ2-2; 7 nucleotides match TRBD1. Looked up from germline, CDR1 is SGHAT and CDR2 is FQDESV (reference sequence). This CDR3 is 14 amino acids long. Losses at the gene ends were 8 bases for V and 1 base for J; bases not matched to a gene: 4. The CDR3 loop is CASRWTGNTGELFF. The CDR3 coding sequence is TGTGCCAGCCGGTGGACAGGGAACACCGGGGAGCTGTTTTTT. Full variable domain (missing parts from reference TRBV11-1 and TRBJ2-2): EAEVAQSPRYKITEKSQAVAFWCDPISGHATLYWYRQILGQGPELLVQFQDESVVDDSQLPKDRFSAERLKGVDSTLKIQPAELGDSAMYLCASRWTGNTGELFFGEGSRLTVL.

This chain uses TRBV6-5 with TRBJ2-7; perhaps TRBD1 as D (6 bases). The germline V gene has CDR1 MNHEY and CDR2 SVGAGI. V was cut by 7 bases and J by 7 bases, with 17 bases left in between. CDR3 length: 13 residues. The CDR3 DNA reads TGTGCCAGCACCTACCCTACAGGGAAGGAGCAGTACTTC. The encoded protein is CASTYPTGKEQYF.

The table lists this clone with a few counts. This sequence joins TRBV3-1 (or the pseudogene TRBV3-2) and TRBJ2-3, with TRBD2 matching over 11 bases. The CDR3 covers 16 residues. CDR1 and CDR2 from the germline V gene are LGHDT and YNNKEL (reference sequence). Trimming at V came to 2 bases and at J to 2 bases, leaving 3 bases not matched to a gene. The CDR3 spells CASSQPSGGPTDTQYF. The CDR3 DNA reads TGTGCCAGCAGCCAACCTAGCGGGGGGCCCACAGATACGCAGTATTTT.

The chain uses TRBV5-1 and TRBJ1-1, with 7 bases lining up with TRBD1. This CDR3 region has 14 residues. CDR1 and CDR2 from the germline V gene are SGHRS and YFSETQ. Unmatched junction bases numbered 5, after V lost 4 bases and J lost 2 bases. CDR3: CASSVGQDNTEAFF. Here the CDR3 DNA reads TGCGCCAGCAGCGTAGGACAGGACAACACTGAAGCTTTCTTT.

The chain couples TRBV6-4 to TRBJ2-2, with D perhaps matching TRBD1 (6 bases). Trimming took off 3 bases at V and 4 bases at J, with 9 bases between the two ends. CDR1 and CDR2 from the germline V gene are MRHNA and SNTAGT. The CDR3 totals 14 residues. DNA for the CDR3: TGTGCCAGCAGTGAACAGGGAACCACCGGGGAGCTGTTTTTT. Encoded protein: CASSEQGTTGELFF.

The chain is built from TRBV9 and TRBJ2-1; the D gene is possibly TRBD2 (6 bases). V gave up 0 bases and J gave up 4 bases, with 14 bases separating them. This CDR3 has 16 amino acids. CDR1 is SGDLS, CDR2 YYNGEE, per germline. The CDR3 region has the DNA TGTGCCAGCAGCGTAGCTACGGGACTGGGGTACAATGAGCAGTTCTTC. Translation: CASSVATGLGYNEQFF.

The chain couples TRBV28 to TRBJ2-3; TRBD1 matches at 10 bases. Per the germline V gene, CDR1 is MDHEN and CDR2 is SYDVKM. Trimming at V came to 3 bases and at J to 2 bases, leaving 26 bases not matched to a gene. The CDR3 is 23 amino acids. CDR3 DNA sequence: TGTGCCAGCAGTTTCAGGGGCGACCTTCAATGTAGGGGACAGGGGAACAACACAGATACGCAGTATTTT. Encoded protein: CASSFRGDLQCRGQGNNTDTQYF.

The V gene is TRBV28, the J gene TRBJ1-2, with D unclear. The V gene's germline CDR1 is MDHEN and CDR2 SYDVKM. The V end was cut by 10 bases, the J end by 2 bases, with 11 bases between. The CDR3 loop spans 12 amino acids. CDR3 bases: TGTGCCATCGGCACAGCAAACTATGGCTACACCTTC. It encodes CAIGTANYGYTF.

The chain couples TRBV2 to TRBJ2-5; 10 bases match TRBD1. The CDR3 is 15 amino acids. Germline CDR1 is SNHLY and CDR2 is FYNNEI. The V gene end was trimmed by 4 bases and the J gene end by 5 bases; junction bases not matched to a gene: 7. In nucleotides, the CDR3 is TGTGCCAGCAGTGCTTCGGGACAGGGGTGGGAGACCCAGTACTTC. Protein sequence: CASSASGQGWETQYF.

A few counts support this clone. This sequence joins TRBV28 and TRBJ1-2; D uncertain. Germline-derived CDR1 and CDR2 are MDHEN and SYDVKM. The CDR3 loop spans 14 amino acids. V was pared by 3 bases and J by 3 bases, with 11 bases between. The CDR3 sequence: CASSLSRYHYGYTF. The CDR3 DNA reads TGTGCCAGCAGTTTGTCCAGGTATCACTATGGCTACACCTTC.